The source of this TCR beta chain is a study of cytomegalovirus exposure and HLA in healthy donors. Note on this clone: Its antigen is unknown.

Study conclusions and caveats: In vitro testing confirmed a few CMV-associated chains as specific for CMV antigens.

The germline V and J ends were trimmed by 4 bases and 1 base, with 8 bases remaining between them. Per the germline V gene, CDR1 is SGHRS and CDR2 is YFSETQ. The CDR3 is made up of 13 amino acids. Primers: 60 Vbeta forward and 13 Jbeta reverse. The table came from immunoSEQ multiplex PCR; TCRdb's copy has only in-frame clones and leaves some out. The sample has roughly 100,000 clones; 84% are singletons. The sequencing input was PBMCs. This TCR was sampled from a woman aged 18 to 35 in good health and CMV-seropositive. The V and J genes are TRBV5-1 and TRBJ1-2, with D unresolved. The CDR3 region is CASSVDLNYGYTF. Written as DNA, the CDR3 is TGCGCCAGCAGCGTGGATCTTAACTATGGCTACACCTTC.